What follows are 21 T cell receptor beta chains derived from one specimen sequenced in a study of T cell responses to AZD1222 COVID-19 vaccine. Profiling relied on immunoSEQ multiplex PCR, and the TCRdb table lists in-frame clones only, not all of them. The sample has approximately 140,000 clones, about 89% seen once. Specimen: peripheral blood, collected on day 0 of MenACWY control vaccination. These receptors were collected from an adult in good health.

V gene TRBV6-5 combines with J gene TRBJ2-2; TRBD1 is a possible D gene (6 bases). Per germline, CDR1 MNHEY and CDR2 SVGAGI. The CDR3 runs 13 residues. V was trimmed by 5 bases and J by 7 bases, leaving 11 bases between them. The CDR3 DNA follows: TGTGCCAGCAGTCAACAGGGAATCGGGGAGCTGTTTTTT. It specifies CASSQQGIGELFF.

This clone was seen only a few times. The V gene is TRBV7-9, the J gene TRBJ1-6, with D perhaps matching TRBD1 (5 bases). The CDR3 consists of 14 residues. The germline V gene encodes CDR1 SEHNR and CDR2 FQNEAQ (reference sequence). Trimming removed 3 bases at V and 9 bases at J, with 12 bases between. The chain's CDR3 is CASSFRGVGSPLHF. The CDR3 DNA reads TGTGCCAGCAGCTTTCGGGGGGTTGGTTCACCCCTCCACTTT. Combining the CDR3 with reference TRBV7-9 and TRBJ1-6 gives the whole variable domain DTGVSQNPRHKITKRGQNVTFRCDPISEHNRLYWYRQTLGQGPEFLTYFQNEAQLEKSRLLSDRFSAERPKGSFSTLEIQRTEQGDSAMYLCASSFRGVGSPLHFGNGTRLTVT.

V is TRBV28 and J is TRBJ1-5; the match to TRBD1 covers 7 bases. The CDR3 is 15 residues long. The trim removed 6 bases at V and 7 bases at J, leaving 12 bases unmatched. CDR1 MDHEN and CDR2 SYDVKM come from the germline V gene. The CDR3 protein is CASSRGTALSQPQHF. The DNA of the CDR3 is TGTGCCAGCAGCCGCGGGACAGCCCTGTCGCAGCCCCAGCATTTT.

DNA of the CDR3: TGTGCCAGCAGTCCTGGACCTCGAAACCAGCCCCAGCATTTT. Protein: CASSPGPRNQPQHF. This sequence joins TRBV28 and TRBJ1-5; the D is unclear. Germline CDR1 is MDHEN and CDR2 is SYDVKM. With 5 bases removed from V and 7 bases from J, the gap between germline ends came to 15 bases. The CDR3 has 14 amino acids. Based on the CDR3 plus reference TRBV28 and TRBJ1-5, the full variable domain is DVKVTQSSRYLVKRTGEKVFLECVQDMDHENMFWYRQDPGLGLRLIYFSYDVKMKEKGDIPEGYSVSREKKERFSLILESASTNQTSMYLCASSPGPRNQPQHFGDGTRLSIL.

This chain uses TRBV4-1 with TRBJ2-1; D not certain. Trimming removed 4 bases at V and 2 bases at J, with 12 bases between. Germline loops: CDR1 MGHRA, CDR2 YSYEKL. CDR3 size: 15 residues. The CDR3, as DNA: TGCGCCAGCAGCCTTTCTAGTGGTCCCTACAATGAGCAGTTCTTC. Amino acid sequence: CASSLSSGPYNEQFF.

The chain carries TRBV19 and TRBJ1-1; D gene unclear. V lost 5 bases and J lost 3, with 7 bases in between. Per germline, CDR1 LNHDA and CDR2 SQIVND (reference sequence). The CDR3 is 12 amino acids. The CDR3 is CASSSQYTEAFF. CDR3 bases: TGTGCCAGTAGTTCACAGTACACTGAAGCTTTCTTT.

The chain joins TRBV27 to TRBJ2-7; a possible D gene is TRBD1 (6 bases). Trimming took off 5 bases at V and 4 bases at J, with 18 bases between the two ends. Germline CDR1 and CDR2: MNHEY and SMNVEV (reference sequence). The CDR3 sequence is 15 residues long. The CDR3: CASSLPGTPSYEQYF. The DNA of the CDR3 is TGTGCCAGCAGTCTCCCCGGGACACCGAGTTACGAGCAGTACTTC.

The V call is TRBV20-1, the J call TRBJ2-1; 7 bases are shared with TRBD2. The CDR3 loop spans 11 amino acids. CDR1 and CDR2 from the germline V gene are DFQATT and SNEGSKA (reference sequence). The CDR3 reads CIGAGGNEQFF. CDR3 bases: TGCATAGGGGCCGGGGGGAATGAGCAGTTCTTC.

The CDR3 DNA reads TGCGCCAGCAGCTTGGGGCAGCGCGGTTCACCCCTCCACTTT. This translates into CASSLGQRGSPLHF. This chain connects TRBV5-1 to TRBJ1-6, with unresolved D. V shed 0 bases and J shed 9 bases, with 10 bases lying between them. Per the germline V gene, CDR1 is SGHRS and CDR2 is YFSETQ. This CDR3 comprises 14 residues.

The V call is TRBV27, the J call TRBJ2-1; D tentatively reads TRBD1 or TRBD2 (6 bases each). Trimming removed 8 bases from V and 9 bases from J, with 17 bases in between. The CDR3 loop spans 13 amino acids. Germline V lookup: CDR1 MNHEY, CDR2 SMNVEV (reference sequence). The CDR3 nucleotides read TGTGCCAGCGGACCTTGGGGGGCGGTTGAGCAGTTCTTC. Translated, it gives CASGPWGAVEQFF.

The V gene is TRBV6-5, the J gene TRBJ1-2, with 8 bases matching TRBD1. Germline CDR1 is MNHEY and CDR2 is SVGAGI. This CDR3 has 13 amino acids. J gave up 2 bases and V 10 bases, and 6 bases lay outside the gene matches. The CDR3 here is CATSGGRNYGYTF. For the CDR3, the DNA is TGTGCCACCTCAGGGGGCAGAAACTATGGCTACACCTTC.

The V gene is TRBV4-1, the J gene TRBJ2-2; D unresolved. This CDR3 is 15 amino acids long. Trimming left V 3 bases short and J 7 bases short, with 15 bases between. Germline V lookup: CDR1 MGHRA, CDR2 YSYEKL. CDR3 sequence (DNA): TGCGCCAGCAGCCACCTTGGGGATATAGGCGGGGAGCTGTTTTTT. Its protein product is CASSHLGDIGGELFF.

The chain employs TRBV4-2 and TRBJ1-5; 7 nucleotides agree with TRBD1. The junction had 8 bases not matched to a gene; V was cut back by 5 bases and J by 7 bases. Germline loops: CDR1 LGHNA, CDR2 YNFKEQ. The CDR3 consists of 14 residues. This CDR3 reads CASSSRQGRQPQHF. The CDR3 nucleotides are TGTGCCAGCAGCTCCAGACAGGGCCGCCAGCCCCAGCATTTT.

V gene TRBV30 combines with J gene TRBJ2-7; D remains unclear. CDR3 length: 14 residues. Per germline, CDR1 GTSNPN and CDR2 SVGIG (reference sequence). V lost 0 bases, J lost 0 bases, and 9 bases lay in between. The CDR3 spells CAWSVWASSYEQYF. CDR3 in DNA: TGTGCCTGGAGTGTGTGGGCAAGCTCCTACGAGCAGTACTTC.

The rearrangement joins TRBV10-1 to TRBJ2-3; 10 bases are shared with TRBD1. The germline CDR1 and CDR2 sequences are WNHNN and SYGVQD (reference sequence). J lost 1 base, V lost 3 bases, and 1 base had no gene match. This CDR3 has 15 residues. This CDR3 is CASSEGTGGTDTQYF. In DNA form, the CDR3 reads TGCGCCAGCAGTGAAGGGACAGGGGGCACAGATACGCAGTATTTT.

The genes are TRBV7-9 and TRBJ2-2; D may match TRBD1 or TRBD2 (6 bases each). Trimming took off 8 bases at V and 4 bases at J, with 17 bases between the two ends. This CDR3 contains 15 residues. Per germline, CDR1 SEHNR and CDR2 FQNEAQ (reference sequence). The CDR3: CASRRGGGPTGELFF. The CDR3 DNA is TGTGCCAGCCGGAGAGGTGGGGGGCCCACCGGGGAGCTGTTTTTT.

J is TRBJ1-2 and V is TRBV9; D call uncertain. The CDR3 is 13 residues long. Trimming pared 4 bases from V and 4 bases from J, leaving 11 bases between. Germline CDR1 reads SGDLS; CDR2 reads YYNGEE. The DNA of the CDR3 is TGTGCCAGCAGCCGCGACACAGCCTATGGCTACACCTTC. Translated, it gives CASSRDTAYGYTF.

The chain combines TRBV23-1 with TRBJ1-1; D uncertain. TRBV23-1 belongs to the ORF category, with a function that is uncertain. Trimming pared 6 bases from V and 6 bases from J, leaving 11 bases between. The CDR3 runs 12 residues. This chain's CDR3 is CASRGNRAEAFF. In DNA form, the CDR3 reads TGCGCCAGCAGGGGGAACAGAGCTGAAGCTTTCTTT.

The chain uses TRBV4-1 and TRBJ1-4; no clear D. Trimming pared 3 bases from V and 0 bases from J, leaving 5 bases between. CDR1 MGHRA and CDR2 YSYEKL come from the germline V gene. This CDR3 has 14 amino acids. CDR3 protein: CASSHGTTNEKLFF. As DNA, the CDR3 is TGCGCCAGCAGCCACGGGACAACTAATGAAAAACTGTTTTTT.

The rearrangement uses TRBV29-1 and TRBJ1-2; perhaps TRBD1 as D (6 bases). The CDR3 extends over 15 amino acids. Trimming shortened V by 5 bases and J by 5 bases, and 21 bases separated the two germline ends. Germline V CDR1 and CDR2: SQVTM, ANQGSEA. CDR3 loop: CSVLSQGDRTYGYTF. The CDR3 DNA follows: TGCAGCGTTCTCTCCCAAGGAGACAGGACTTATGGCTACACCTTC.

The chain recombines TRBV27 with TRBJ2-1; 12 nucleotides align to TRBD1. The CDR3 covers 15 residues. V gave up 0 bases and J gave up 9 bases; unmatched junction bases: 3. Germline V gene data show CDR1 as MNHEY and CDR2 as SMNVEV (reference sequence). The CDR3 here is CASSLSGTGGGEQFF. The DNA for the CDR3 is TGTGCCAGCAGTTTATCCGGGACAGGGGGCGGTGAGCAGTTCTTC.